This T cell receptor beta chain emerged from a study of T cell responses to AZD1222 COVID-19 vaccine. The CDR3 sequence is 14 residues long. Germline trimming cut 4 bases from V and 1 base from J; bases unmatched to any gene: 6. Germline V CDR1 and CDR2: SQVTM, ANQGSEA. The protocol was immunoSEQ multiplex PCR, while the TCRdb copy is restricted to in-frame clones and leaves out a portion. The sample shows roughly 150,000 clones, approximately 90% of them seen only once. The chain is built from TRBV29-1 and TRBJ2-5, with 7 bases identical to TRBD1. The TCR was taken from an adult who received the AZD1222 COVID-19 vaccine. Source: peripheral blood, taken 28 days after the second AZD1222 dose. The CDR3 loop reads CSVGVRDSQETQYF. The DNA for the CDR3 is TGCAGCGTTGGGGTCCGGGACAGCCAAGAGACCCAGTACTTC.